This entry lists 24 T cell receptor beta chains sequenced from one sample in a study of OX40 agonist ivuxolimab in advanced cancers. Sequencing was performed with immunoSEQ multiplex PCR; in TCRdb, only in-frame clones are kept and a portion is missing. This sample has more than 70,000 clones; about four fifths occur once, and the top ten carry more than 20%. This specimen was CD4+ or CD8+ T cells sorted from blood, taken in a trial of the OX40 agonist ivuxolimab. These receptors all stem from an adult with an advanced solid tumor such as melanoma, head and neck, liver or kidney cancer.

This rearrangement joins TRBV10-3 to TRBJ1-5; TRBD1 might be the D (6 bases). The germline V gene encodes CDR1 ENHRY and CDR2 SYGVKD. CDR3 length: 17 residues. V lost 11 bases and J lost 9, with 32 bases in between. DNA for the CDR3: TGTGCCGGAAGAGCGGCGCACCAAATAGCAAGGGGGGGGCCCCAGCATTTT. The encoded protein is CAGRAAHQIARGGPQHF.

The DNA for the CDR3 is TGTGCCAGCAGCCTCTCCGGGACTTCGAGCAATGAGCAGTTCTTC. This codes for CASSLSGTSSNEQFF. The chain couples TRBV11-2 to TRBJ2-1, with D possibly being TRBD2 (6 bases). The CDR3 has 15 residues. Germline V CDR1 and CDR2: SGHAT, FQNNGV. V was shortened by 5 bases and J by 6 bases, with 17 bases between the two germline ends.

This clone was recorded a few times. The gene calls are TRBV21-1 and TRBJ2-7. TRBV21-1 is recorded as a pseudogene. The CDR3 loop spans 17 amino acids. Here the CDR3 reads CASSKGARGPRSGEQYF. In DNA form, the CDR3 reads TGTGCCAGCAGCAAAGGAGCTCGGGGCCCAAGGTCAGGCGAGCAGTACTTC.

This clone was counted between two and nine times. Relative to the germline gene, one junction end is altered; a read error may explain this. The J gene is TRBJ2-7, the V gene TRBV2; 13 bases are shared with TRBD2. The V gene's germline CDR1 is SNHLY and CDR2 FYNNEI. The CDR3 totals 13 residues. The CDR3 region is CASSESGTSGDLF. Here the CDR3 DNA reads TGTGCCAGCAGTGAATCGGGGACTAGCGGGGACCTTTTC.

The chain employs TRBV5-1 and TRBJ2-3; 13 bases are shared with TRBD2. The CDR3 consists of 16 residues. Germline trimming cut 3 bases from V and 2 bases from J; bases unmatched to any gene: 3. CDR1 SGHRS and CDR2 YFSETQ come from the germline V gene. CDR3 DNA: TGCGCCAGCAGCTGGGGACTAGCGGGGAACACAGATACGCAGTATTTT. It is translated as CASSWGLAGNTDTQYF.

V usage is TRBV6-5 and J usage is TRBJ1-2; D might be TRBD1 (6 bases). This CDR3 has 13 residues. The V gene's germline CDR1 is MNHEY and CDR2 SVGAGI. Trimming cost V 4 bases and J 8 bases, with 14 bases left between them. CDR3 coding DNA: TGTGCCAGCAGTTCGACAGGTGGAAGGGGCTACACCTTC. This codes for CASSSTGGRGYTF.

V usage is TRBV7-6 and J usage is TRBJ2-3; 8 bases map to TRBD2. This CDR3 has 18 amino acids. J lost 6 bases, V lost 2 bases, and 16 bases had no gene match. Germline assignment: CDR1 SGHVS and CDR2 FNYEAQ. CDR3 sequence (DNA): TGTGCCAGCAGCTTACCAAGGGAGCGGGGGAGAGTTTCGGATACGCAGTATTTT. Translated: CASSLPRERGRVSDTQYF.

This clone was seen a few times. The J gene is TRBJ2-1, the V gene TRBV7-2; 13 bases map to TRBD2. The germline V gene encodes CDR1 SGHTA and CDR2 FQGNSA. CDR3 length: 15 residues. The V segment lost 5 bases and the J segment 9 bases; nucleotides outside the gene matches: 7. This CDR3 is CASSPLAGGPSEQFF. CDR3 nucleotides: TGTGCCAGCAGCCCACTAGCGGGGGGGCCTAGTGAGCAGTTCTTC.

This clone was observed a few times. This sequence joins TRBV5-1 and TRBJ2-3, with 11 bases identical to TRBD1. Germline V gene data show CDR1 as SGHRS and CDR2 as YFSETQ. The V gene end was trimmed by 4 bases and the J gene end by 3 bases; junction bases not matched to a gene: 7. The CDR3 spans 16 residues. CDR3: CASSVNGQGATDTQYF. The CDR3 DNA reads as TGCGCCAGCAGCGTGAATGGACAGGGGGCGACAGATACGCAGTATTTT.

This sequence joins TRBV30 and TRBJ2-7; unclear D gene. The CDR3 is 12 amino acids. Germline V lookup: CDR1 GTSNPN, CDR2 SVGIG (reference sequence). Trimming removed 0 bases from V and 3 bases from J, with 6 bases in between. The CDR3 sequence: CAWSVSVYEQYF. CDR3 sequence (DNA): TGTGCCTGGAGTGTTAGTGTCTACGAGCAGTACTTC.

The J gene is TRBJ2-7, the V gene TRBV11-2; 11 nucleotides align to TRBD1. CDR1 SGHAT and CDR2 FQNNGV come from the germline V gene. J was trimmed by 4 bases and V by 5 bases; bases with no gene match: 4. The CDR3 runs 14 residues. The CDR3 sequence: CASSPGQGAYEQYF. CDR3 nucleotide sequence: TGTGCCAGCAGCCCCGGACAGGGGGCATACGAGCAGTACTTC.

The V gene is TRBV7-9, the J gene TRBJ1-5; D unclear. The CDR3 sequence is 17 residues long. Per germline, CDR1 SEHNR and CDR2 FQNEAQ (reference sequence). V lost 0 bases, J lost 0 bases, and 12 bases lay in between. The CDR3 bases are TGTGCCAGCAGCTTAGCTCTGGGTGCAAATAGCAATCAGCCCCAGCATTTT. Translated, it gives CASSLALGANSNQPQHF. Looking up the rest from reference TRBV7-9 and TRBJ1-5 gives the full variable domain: DTGVSQNPRHKITKRGQNVTFRCDPISEHNRLYWYRQTLGQGPEFLTYFQNEAQLEKSRLLSDRFSAERPKGSFSTLEIQRTEQGDSAMYLCASSLALGANSNQPQHFGDGTRLSIL.

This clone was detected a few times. CDR3 protein: CASSRGQNTEAFF. The CDR3 nucleotides read TGTGCCAGCTCCCGGGGACAGAACACTGAAGCTTTCTTT. The chain has TRBV18 and TRBJ1-1; D may be TRBD1 (6 bases). This CDR3 is 13 amino acids long. Trimming cost V 6 bases and J 1 base, with 9 bases left between them. Germline values: CDR1 KGHSH, CDR2 LQKENI.

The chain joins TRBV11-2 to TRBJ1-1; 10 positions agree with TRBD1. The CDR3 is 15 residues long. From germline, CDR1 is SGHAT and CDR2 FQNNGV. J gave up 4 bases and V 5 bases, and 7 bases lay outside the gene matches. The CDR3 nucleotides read TGTGCCAGCAGCCGACAGGGGGCGCTGGGCACTGAAGCTTTCTTT. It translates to CASSRQGALGTEAFF.

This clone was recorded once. CDR3 amino acids: CASRGLAISANEKLFF. The DNA for the CDR3 is TGTGCCAGCAGGGGGCTGGCGATTTCGGCTAATGAAAAACTGTTTTTT. The genes are TRBV27 and TRBJ1-4; the D gene is possibly TRBD1 (5 bases). The ends were cut back, 6 bases at V and 3 bases at J, with 17 bases in the middle. This CDR3 region has 16 residues. Germline CDR1 reads MNHEY; CDR2 reads SMNVEV (reference sequence).

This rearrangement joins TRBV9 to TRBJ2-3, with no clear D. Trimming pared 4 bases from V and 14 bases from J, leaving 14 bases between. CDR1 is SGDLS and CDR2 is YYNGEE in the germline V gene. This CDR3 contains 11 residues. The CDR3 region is CASSQGGPAYF. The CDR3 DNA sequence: TGTGCCAGCAGCCAAGGCGGACCGGCGTATTTT.

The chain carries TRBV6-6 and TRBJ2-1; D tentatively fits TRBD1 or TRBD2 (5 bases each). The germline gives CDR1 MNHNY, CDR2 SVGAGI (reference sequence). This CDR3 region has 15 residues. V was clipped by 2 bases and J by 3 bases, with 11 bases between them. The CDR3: CASSYGGPIYNEQFF. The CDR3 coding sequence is TGTGCCAGCAGTTACGGGGGTCCTATCTACAATGAGCAGTTCTTC.

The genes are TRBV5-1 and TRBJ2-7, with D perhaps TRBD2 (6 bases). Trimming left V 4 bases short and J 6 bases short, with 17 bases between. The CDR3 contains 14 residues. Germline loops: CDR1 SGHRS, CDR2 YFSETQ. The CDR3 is CASSVSPWGVEQYF. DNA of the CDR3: TGCGCCAGCAGCGTATCTCCCTGGGGGGTCGAGCAGTACTTC. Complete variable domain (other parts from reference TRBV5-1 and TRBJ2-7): KAGVTQTPRYLIKTRGQQVTLSCSPISGHRSVSWYQQTPGQGLQFLFEYFSETQRNKGNFPGRFSGRQFSNSRSEMNVSTLELGDSALYLCASSVSPWGVEQYFGPGTRLTVT.

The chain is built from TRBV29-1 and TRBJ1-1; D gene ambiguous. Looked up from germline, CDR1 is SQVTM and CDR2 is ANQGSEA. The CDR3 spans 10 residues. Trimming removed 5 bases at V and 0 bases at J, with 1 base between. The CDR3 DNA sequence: TGCAGCGTTATGAACACTGAAGCTTTCTTT. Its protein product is CSVMNTEAFF. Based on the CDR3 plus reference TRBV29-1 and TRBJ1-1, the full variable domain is SAVISQKPSRDICQRGTSLTIQCQVDSQVTMMFWYRQQPGQSLTLIATANQGSEATYESGFVIDKFPISRPNLTFSTLTVSNMSPEDSSIYLCSVMNTEAFFGQGTRLTVV.

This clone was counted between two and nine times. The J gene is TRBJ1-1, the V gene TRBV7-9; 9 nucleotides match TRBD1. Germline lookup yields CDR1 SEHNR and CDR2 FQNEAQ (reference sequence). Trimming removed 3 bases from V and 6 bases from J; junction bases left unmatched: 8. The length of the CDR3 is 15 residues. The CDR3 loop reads CASSFPGQGTAEAFF. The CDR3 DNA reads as TGTGCCAGCAGCTTTCCGGGACAGGGCACGGCTGAAGCTTTCTTT. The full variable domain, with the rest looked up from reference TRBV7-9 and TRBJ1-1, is DTGVSQNPRHKITKRGQNVTFRCDPISEHNRLYWYRQTLGQGPEFLTYFQNEAQLEKSRLLSDRFSAERPKGSFSTLEIQRTEQGDSAMYLCASSFPGQGTAEAFFGQGTRLTVV.

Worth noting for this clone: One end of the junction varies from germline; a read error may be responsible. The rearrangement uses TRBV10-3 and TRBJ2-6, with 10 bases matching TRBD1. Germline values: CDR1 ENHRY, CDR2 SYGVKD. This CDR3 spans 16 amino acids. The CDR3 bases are TGTGCCACTCCGGGACAGGGGAGCTCTGGGGCCAACGTCCCGACTTTC. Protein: CATPGQGSSGANVPTF.

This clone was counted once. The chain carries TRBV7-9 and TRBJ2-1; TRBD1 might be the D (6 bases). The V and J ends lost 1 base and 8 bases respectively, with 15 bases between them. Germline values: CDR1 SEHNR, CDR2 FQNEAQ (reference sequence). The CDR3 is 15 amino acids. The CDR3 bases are TGTGCCAGCAGCTTAGGTCAGGGGTTCGATCATGAGCAGTTCTTC. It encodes CASSLGQGFDHEQFF. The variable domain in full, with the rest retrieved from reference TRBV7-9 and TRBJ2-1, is DTGVSQNPRHKITKRGQNVTFRCDPISEHNRLYWYRQTLGQGPEFLTYFQNEAQLEKSRLLSDRFSAERPKGSFSTLEIQRTEQGDSAMYLCASSLGQGFDHEQFFGPGTRLTVL.

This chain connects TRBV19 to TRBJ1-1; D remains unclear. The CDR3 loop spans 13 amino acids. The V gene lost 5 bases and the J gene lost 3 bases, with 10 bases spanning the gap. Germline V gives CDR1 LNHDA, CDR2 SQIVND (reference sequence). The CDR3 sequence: CASSVHRYTEAFF. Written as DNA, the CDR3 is TGTGCCAGTAGTGTACACCGCTACACTGAAGCTTTCTTT.

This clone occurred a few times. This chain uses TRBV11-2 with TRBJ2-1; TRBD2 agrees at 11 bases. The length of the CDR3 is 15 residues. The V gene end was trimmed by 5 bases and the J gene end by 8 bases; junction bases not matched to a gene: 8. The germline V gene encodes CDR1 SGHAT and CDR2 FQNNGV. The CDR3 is CASSLSGGASYEQFF. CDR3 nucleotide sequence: TGTGCCAGCAGCCTTAGCGGGGGGGCCTCGTATGAGCAGTTCTTC.